Below, 22 T cell receptor beta chains from the same sample are listed, as sequenced in a study of regulatory T cells. Study conclusions and caveats: In CD3G-deficient patients, conventional CD4+ T cells were enriched for hydrophobic CDR3 residues at positions 6 and 7.

The PCR used 52 TRBV and 13 TRBJ primers. TCRdb keeps only in-frame clones here, not all; method: immunoSEQ multiplex PCR. The sample lists approximately 29,000 clones, more than 85% seen once, with 0.98% in the top ten. These receptors are not linked to any known antigen. The specimen sequenced was conventional CD4+ T cells sorted from blood. These receptors were obtained from a child aged 2-15 years with CD3G deficiency.

V and J are TRBV28 and TRBJ2-1; D is unclear. This CDR3 is 14 amino acids long. Germline V gene data show CDR1 as MDHEN and CDR2 as SYDVKM. The V gene lost 3 bases and the J gene lost 9 bases, with 15 bases spanning the gap. The CDR3 spells CASSLRFVSGEQFF. CDR3 coding DNA: TGTGCCAGCAGTTTGCGGTTCGTATCGGGTGAGCAGTTCTTC.

This chain links TRBV6-1 with TRBJ2-1; the D call may be TRBD1 or TRBD2 (5 bases each). Germline V CDR1 and CDR2: MNHNS, SASEGT. V shed 1 base and J shed 15 bases, with 19 bases lying between them. This CDR3 comprises 14 residues. The CDR3 sequence is CASSEVGTNVEAFF. The CDR3, as DNA: TGTGCCAGCAGTGAAGTAGGGACCAACGTCGAAGCGTTCTTC.

V and J are TRBV6-1 and TRBJ1-2; D is ambiguous. V lost 7 bases, J lost 1 base, and 10 bases lay in between. Germline CDR1 reads MNHNS; CDR2 reads SASEGT. The CDR3 spans 13 residues. The CDR3 DNA sequence: TGTGCCAGCACGGTAGGGTTTAACTATGGCTACACCTTC. Translated, it gives CASTVGFNYGYTF.

V gene TRBV5-1 combines with J gene TRBJ2-3, with D unresolved. This CDR3 has 14 amino acids. The V end was cut by 4 bases, the J end by 2 bases, with 11 bases between. CDR1 SGHRS and CDR2 YFSETQ come from the germline V gene. CDR3 nucleotides: TGCGCCAGCAGCACTGGACGGTACACAGATACGCAGTATTTT. Its protein is CASSTGRYTDTQYF.

The rearrangement uses TRBV28 and TRBJ2-1; the D gene is possibly TRBD2 (5 bases). The CDR3 totals 13 residues. Germline V CDR1 and CDR2: MDHEN, SYDVKM. Trimming pared 6 bases from V and 7 bases from J, leaving 13 bases between. This chain's CDR3 is CASSTLSGNEQFF. The DNA of the CDR3 is TGTGCCAGCAGCACTCTCTCGGGAAATGAGCAGTTCTTC.

CDR3 DNA: TGTGCCAGTAGTCAAAAAGGGCATTACAATCAGCCCCAGCATTTT. It yields the protein CASSQKGHYNQPQHF. The V call is TRBV19, the J call TRBJ1-5; no firm D call. The V gene lost 5 bases and the J gene lost 3 bases, with 14 bases spanning the gap. This CDR3 has 15 amino acids. Germline V lookup: CDR1 LNHDA, CDR2 SQIVND (reference sequence).

The chain uses TRBV10-3 and TRBJ1-4; D possibly corresponds to TRBD1 (6 bases). V was cut by 6 bases and J by 6 bases, with 11 bases left in between. There are 13 residues in the CDR3. Germline values: CDR1 ENHRY, CDR2 SYGVKD. The CDR3 DNA reads as TGTGCCATCAGACAGGGTGGGGATGAAAAACTGTTTTTT. Its protein product is CAIRQGGDEKLFF.

The chain combines TRBV28 with TRBJ2-5; 12 nucleotides agree with TRBD2. V lost 5 bases and J lost 1; bases outside the gene matches: 8. In germline, CDR1 is MDHEN, CDR2 SYDVKM. The CDR3 has 17 residues. The CDR3 DNA reads TGTGCCAGCAGTCGACTAGCGGGAGTGGCCCGCCAAGAGACCCAGTACTTC. This codes for CASSRLAGVARQETQYF. The full variable domain, rest sourced from reference TRBV28 and TRBJ2-5, is DVKVTQSSRYLVKRTGEKVFLECVQDMDHENMFWYRQDPGLGLRLIYFSYDVKMKEKGDIPEGYSVSREKKERFSLILESASTNQTSMYLCASSRLAGVARQETQYFGPGTRLLVL.

This clone has a single count. J is TRBJ1-2 and V is TRBV6-1, with 8 positions matching TRBD1. The germline gives CDR1 MNHNS, CDR2 SASEGT. The CDR3 sequence is 14 residues long. With V trimmed by 3 bases and J by 0 bases, 0 bases remained unmatched. The CDR3 here is CASSETGANYGYTF. CDR3 bases: TGTGCCAGCAGTGAGACAGGGGCTAACTATGGCTACACCTTC.

V is TRBV6-1 and J is TRBJ2-5, with D perhaps assigned TRBD1 or TRBD2 (6 bases each). The CDR3 length is 14 residues. Germline V lookup: CDR1 MNHNS, CDR2 SASEGT. With 0 bases removed from V and 4 bases from J, the gap between germline ends came to 9 bases. The CDR3 protein is CASSEAGGGETQYF. CDR3 DNA sequence: TGTGCCAGCAGTGAAGCAGGAGGGGGAGAGACCCAGTACTTC.

The chain couples TRBV6-1 to TRBJ1-5; possibly TRBD1 for D (6 bases). Germline CDR1 reads MNHNS; CDR2 reads SASEGT. This CDR3 contains 14 residues. Between the trimmed V and J ends, which lost 6 bases and 3 bases, there was a span of 12 bases. CDR3 residues: CASRTDRTNQPQHF. The CDR3 bases are TGTGCCAGCAGGACCGACAGGACCAATCAGCCCCAGCATTTT.

This rearrangement joins TRBV6-1 to TRBJ2-6; D gene ambiguous. Trimming stripped 5 bases from V and 0 bases from J, with 8 bases between. There are 15 residues in the CDR3. Germline V gene data show CDR1 as MNHNS and CDR2 as SASEGT. As DNA, the CDR3 is TGTGCCAGCAGTCTCCCACGCTCTGGGGCCAACGTCCTGACTTTC. The encoded protein is CASSLPRSGANVLTF.

V usage is TRBV28 and J usage is TRBJ1-2, with D possibly being TRBD1 (5 bases). The germline CDR1 and CDR2 sequences are MDHEN and SYDVKM. Trimming removed 1 base from V and 8 bases from J, with 23 bases in between. The CDR3 loop spans 17 amino acids. In DNA form, the CDR3 reads TGTGCCAGCAGTTTATATGCAGGGAAGCCAGGTTCTGGGGGCTACACCTTC. It encodes CASSLYAGKPGSGGYTF.

The chain has TRBV10-1 and TRBJ2-2; 8 bases match TRBD2. Germline CDR1 is WNHNN and CDR2 is SYGVQD (reference sequence). Germline trimming cut 7 bases from V and 6 bases from J; bases unmatched to any gene: 7. This CDR3 region has 14 residues. The CDR3 here is CASTAGGLPGELFF. CDR3 bases: TGCGCCAGCACGGCGGGAGGCCTTCCCGGGGAGCTGTTTTTT.

The rearrangement uses TRBV6-1 and TRBJ1-4; 7 bases line up with TRBD1. The CDR3 sequence is 14 residues long. J gave up 7 bases and V 2 bases, and 4 bases lay outside the gene matches. Germline V gene data show CDR1 as MNHNS and CDR2 as SASEGT. The CDR3 region is CASSEMPGGEKLFF. CDR3 DNA: TGTGCCAGCAGTGAAATGCCAGGGGGTGAAAAACTGTTTTTT.

CDR3 amino acids: CSVRLAGVDTQYF. Here the CDR3 DNA reads TGCAGCGTCAGACTAGCGGGAGTGGATACGCAGTATTTT. This chain connects TRBV29-1 to TRBJ2-3; 12 bases are shared with TRBD2. The CDR3 length is 13 residues. J was trimmed by 6 bases and V by 6 bases; bases with no gene match: 4. Germline V gene data show CDR1 as SQVTM and CDR2 as ANQGSEA.

The chain employs TRBV19 and TRBJ1-5; 7 bases line up with TRBD1. V trimming: 6 bases; J trimming: 7 bases; junction bases outside the gene matches: 15. From germline, CDR1 is LNHDA and CDR2 SQIVND (reference sequence). The CDR3 is made up of 16 amino acids. CDR3 coding DNA: TGTGCCAGTAGCTTTGGAACGACAGGGTTAGGACAGCCCCAGCATTTT. It yields the protein CASSFGTTGLGQPQHF.

The rearrangement joins TRBV7-9 to TRBJ1-1, with 9 bases matching TRBD1. CDR1 and CDR2 from the germline V gene are SEHNR and FQNEAQ (reference sequence). CDR3 length: 14 amino acids. The trim removed 1 base at V and 4 bases at J, leaving 1 base unmatched. The CDR3 DNA follows: TGTGCCAGCAGCTTAGGGGACAGGGTCACTGAAGCTTTCTTT. It translates to CASSLGDRVTEAFF.

The chain carries TRBV28 and TRBJ1-1; no clear D. The CDR3 runs to 11 residues. V gave up 3 bases and J gave up 7 bases, with 6 bases separating them. CDR1 and CDR2 from the germline V gene are MDHEN and SYDVKM. The CDR3 DNA sequence: TGTGCCAGCAGTTTTCTCGGTGAAGCTTTCTTT. Encoded protein: CASSFLGEAFF. Together with reference TRBV28 and TRBJ1-1, the CDR3 gives the full variable domain: DVKVTQSSRYLVKRTGEKVFLECVQDMDHENMFWYRQDPGLGLRLIYFSYDVKMKEKGDIPEGYSVSREKKERFSLILESASTNQTSMYLCASSFLGEAFFGQGTRLTVV.

The genes are TRBV19 and TRBJ2-2, with 8 bases matching TRBD1. Per germline, CDR1 LNHDA and CDR2 SQIVND (reference sequence). CDR3 size: 16 residues. V lost 6 bases and J lost 1; bases outside the gene matches: 7. The CDR3 loop reads CASRPTGTGNTGELFF. DNA of the CDR3: TGTGCCAGTAGACCAACCGGGACAGGGAACACCGGGGAGCTGTTTTTT.

The V gene is TRBV28, the J gene TRBJ2-1, with a weak D call TRBD2 (6 bases). The CDR3 has 15 amino acids. Per germline, CDR1 MDHEN and CDR2 SYDVKM. V was cut by 5 bases and J by 4 bases, with 15 bases left in between. The DNA of the CDR3 is TGTGCCAGCAGTGTAGCGGAAGGTGTTTACAATGAGCAGTTCTTC. It yields the protein CASSVAEGVYNEQFF.

The chain has TRBV6-6 and TRBJ2-7; the D call may be TRBD1 or TRBD2 (5 bases each). The CDR3 consists of 14 residues. The germline V and J ends were trimmed by 4 bases and 5 bases, with 15 bases remaining between them. The germline gives CDR1 MNHNY, CDR2 SVGAGI (reference sequence). The CDR3 DNA sequence: TGTGCCAGCAGTTCGTACCGTGGGGGTAACGAGCAGTACTTC. Its protein is CASSSYRGGNEQYF.